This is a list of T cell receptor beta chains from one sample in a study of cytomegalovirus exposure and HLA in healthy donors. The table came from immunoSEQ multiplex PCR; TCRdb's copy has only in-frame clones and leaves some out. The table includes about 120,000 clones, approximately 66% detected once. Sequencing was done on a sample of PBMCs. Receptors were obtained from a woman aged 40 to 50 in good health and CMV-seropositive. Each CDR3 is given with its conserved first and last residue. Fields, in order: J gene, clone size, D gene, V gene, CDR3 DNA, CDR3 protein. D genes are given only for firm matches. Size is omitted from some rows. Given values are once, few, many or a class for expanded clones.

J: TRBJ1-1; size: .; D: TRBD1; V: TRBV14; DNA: TGTGCCAGCAGCCGGGACAGGGGGTATGGAGGGGCTTTCTTT; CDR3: CASSRDRGYGGAFF
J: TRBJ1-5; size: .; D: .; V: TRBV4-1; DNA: TGCGCCAGCAGCCAAGAAGCCGGGACTAATCAGCCCCAGCATTTT; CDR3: CASSQEAGTNQPQHF
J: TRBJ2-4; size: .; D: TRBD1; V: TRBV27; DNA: TGTGCCAGCAGTTTCACAGGGGATGGCGGGCCCAAAAACATTCAGTACTTC; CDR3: CASSFTGDGGPKNIQYF
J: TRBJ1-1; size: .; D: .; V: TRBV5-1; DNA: TGCGCCAGCAGTCCTACCCAGGGCACTGAAGCTTTCTTT; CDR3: CASSPTQGTEAFF
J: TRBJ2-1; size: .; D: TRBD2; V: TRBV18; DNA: TGTGCCAGCTCACCACCGGCAGCTAGCGGGTGGTTTAGTGAGCAGTTCTTC; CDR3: CASSPPAASGWFSEQFF
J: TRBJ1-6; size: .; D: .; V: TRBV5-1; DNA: TGCGCCAGCAGCTTGTTGCCAGGGTATAATTCACCCCTCCACTTT; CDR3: CASSLLPGYNSPLHF
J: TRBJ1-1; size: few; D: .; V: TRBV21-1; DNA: TGTGCCAGCAGCAGGGGACAGGGGAACACTGAAGCTTTCTTT; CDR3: CASSRGQGNTEAFF
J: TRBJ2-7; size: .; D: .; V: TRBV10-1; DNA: TGCGCCAGCAGAAAACTAGCCGACGGTTCCTACGAGCAGTACTTC; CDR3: CASRKLADGSYEQYF
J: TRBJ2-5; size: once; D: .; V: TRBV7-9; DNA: TGTGCCAGCAGCTTGGGCAGAGCAGAGACCCAGTACTTC; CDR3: CASSLGRAETQYF
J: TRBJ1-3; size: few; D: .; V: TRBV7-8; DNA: TGTGCCAGCAGCCTCAGTTGGGGAGCCGGAAACACCATATATTTT; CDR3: CASSLSWGAGNTIYF
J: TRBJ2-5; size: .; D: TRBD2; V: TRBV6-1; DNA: TGTGCCAGCAGTCAACTAGCGGGGGGATCAGAGACCCAGTACTTC; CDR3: CASSQLAGGSETQYF
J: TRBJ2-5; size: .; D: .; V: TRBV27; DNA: TGTGCCAGCAGTTGGCGCGGGGAACAAGAGACCCAGTACTTC; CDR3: CASSWRGEQETQYF
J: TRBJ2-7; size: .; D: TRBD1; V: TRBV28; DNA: TGTGCCAGCAGTAACAGGGGGATCGCCTACGAGCAGTACTTC; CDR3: CASSNRGIAYEQYF
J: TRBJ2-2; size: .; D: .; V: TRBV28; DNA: TGTGCCAGCAGTTTAGACCCTTCGGGCACCGGGGAGCTGTTTTTT; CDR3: CASSLDPSGTGELFF
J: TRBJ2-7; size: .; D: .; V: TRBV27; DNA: TGTGCCAGCAGTTCGACAGGTTTGGGCTACGAGCAGTACTTC; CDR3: CASSSTGLGYEQYF
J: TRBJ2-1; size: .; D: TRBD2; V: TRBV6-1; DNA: TGTGCCAGCAGTGACGGACTAGCGGGAGGGCCTCCCTACAATGAGCAGTTCTTC; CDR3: CASSDGLAGGPPYNEQFF
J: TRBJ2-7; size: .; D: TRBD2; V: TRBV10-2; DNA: TGCGCCAGCAACCGGGGTAGCGGGATAGGCGAGCAGTACTTC; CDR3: CASNRGSGIGEQYF
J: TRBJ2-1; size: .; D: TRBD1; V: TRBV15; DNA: TGTGCCACCAGCAGATACCGGGACAGCCCTTCCAATGAGCAGTTCTTC; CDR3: CATSRYRDSPSNEQFF
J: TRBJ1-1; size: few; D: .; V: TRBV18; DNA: TGTGCCAGCTTACTCCTGAACACTGAAGCTTTCTTT; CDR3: CASLLLNTEAFF
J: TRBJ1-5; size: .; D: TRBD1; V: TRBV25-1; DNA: TGTGCCAGCAGTGACCTCACAGGGGATCAGCCCCAGCATTTT; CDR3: CASSDLTGDQPQHF
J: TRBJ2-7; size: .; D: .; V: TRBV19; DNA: TGTGCCAGTAGCCAAAGCGGGCGGTTCTACGAGCAGTACTTC; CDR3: CASSQSGRFYEQYF
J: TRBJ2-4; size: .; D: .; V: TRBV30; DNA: TGTGCCTGGAGTGTCGAGCCCAAAAACATTCAGTACTTC; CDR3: CAWSVEPKNIQYF
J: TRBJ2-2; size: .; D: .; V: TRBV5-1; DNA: TGCGCCAGCAGCAGGACAGCCCGGATAACCACCGGGGAGCTGTTTTTT; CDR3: CASSRTARITTGELFF
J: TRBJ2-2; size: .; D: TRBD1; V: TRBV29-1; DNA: TGCAGCGTCGGGACAGGGAACACCGGGGAGCTGTTTTTT; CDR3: CSVGTGNTGELFF
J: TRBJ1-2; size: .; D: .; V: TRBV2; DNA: TGTGCCAGCAGTTTACAGGGCAACAACTATGGCTACACCTTC; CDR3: CASSLQGNNYGYTF
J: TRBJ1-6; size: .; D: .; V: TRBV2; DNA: TGTGCCAGCAGTGAAAATCTCTCCCTCCACTTT; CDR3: CASSENLSLHF
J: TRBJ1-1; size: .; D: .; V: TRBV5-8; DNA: TGTGCCAGCGGATGGGGCGTAGACAGCTTGAACACTGAAGCTTTCTTT; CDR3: CASGWGVDSLNTEAFF
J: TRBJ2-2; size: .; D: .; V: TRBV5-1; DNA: TGCGCCAGCAGCCCATACACCGGGGAGCTGTTTTTT; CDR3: CASSPYTGELFF
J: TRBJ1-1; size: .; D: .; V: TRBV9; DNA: TGTGCCAGCACCCGAAACTCAATGAACACTGAAGCTTTCTTT; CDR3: CASTRNSMNTEAFF
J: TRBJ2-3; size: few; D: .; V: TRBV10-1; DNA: TGCGCCAGCAGTGTAGTCGGCACAGATACGCAGTATTTT; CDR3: CASSVVGTDTQYF
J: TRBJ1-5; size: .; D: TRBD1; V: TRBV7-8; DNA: TGTGCCAGTGGGGGACAGGGAAAAGGCAATCAGCCCCAGCATTTT; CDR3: CASGGQGKGNQPQHF
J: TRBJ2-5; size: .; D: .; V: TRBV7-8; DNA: TGTGCCAGCAGCACCAGACAGGCCAGGGAGACCCAGTACTTC; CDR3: CASSTRQARETQYF
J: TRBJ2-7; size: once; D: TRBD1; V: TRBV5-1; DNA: TGCGCCAGCAGCATCGGGACAGGGGACCCGAGCTCCTACGAGCAGTACTTC; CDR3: CASSIGTGDPSSYEQYF
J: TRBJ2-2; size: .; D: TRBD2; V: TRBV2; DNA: TGTGCCAGCAGTGAAACGGGAGGGTACACCGGGGAGCTGTTTTTT; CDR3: CASSETGGYTGELFF
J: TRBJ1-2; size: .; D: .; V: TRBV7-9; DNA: TGTGCCAGCGGGGACTCCTCCCATCTTTATGGCTACACCTTC; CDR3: CASGDSSHLYGYTF
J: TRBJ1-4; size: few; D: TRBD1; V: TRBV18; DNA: TGTGCCAGCTCACCCGACAGGGGGACTAATGAAAAACTGTTTTTT; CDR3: CASSPDRGTNEKLFF
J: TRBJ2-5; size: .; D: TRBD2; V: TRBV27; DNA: TGTGCCAGCAGTTTAACGGTGACTAGCGGTCAAGAGACCCAGTACTTC; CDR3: CASSLTVTSGQETQYF
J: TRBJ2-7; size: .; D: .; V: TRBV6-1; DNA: TGTGCCAGCAGTGAAGGGTTGGGGGGTGCCTACGAGCAGTACTTC; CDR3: CASSEGLGGAYEQYF
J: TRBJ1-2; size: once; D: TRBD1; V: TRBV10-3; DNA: TGTGCCATCAGCGAGGGGGCCGGATATGGCTACACCTTC; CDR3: CAISEGAGYGYTF
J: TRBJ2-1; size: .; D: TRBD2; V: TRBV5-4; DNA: TGTGCCAGCAGCAATCCGCTAGCGGGGGGCAATGAGCAGTTCTTC; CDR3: CASSNPLAGGNEQFF
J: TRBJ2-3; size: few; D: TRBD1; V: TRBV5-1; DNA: TGCGCCAGCAGCTTCCAGACACCGACGAGACAGGGAAGGGGCACAGATACGCAGTATTTT; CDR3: CASSFQTPTRQGRGTDTQYF
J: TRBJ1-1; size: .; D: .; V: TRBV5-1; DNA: TGCGCCAGCAGCTTGGTGAGGACTGGGACTGAAGCTTTCTTT; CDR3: CASSLVRTGTEAFF
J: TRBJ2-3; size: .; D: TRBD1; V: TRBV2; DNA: TGTGCCAGCGCGAGGACAGGGTCAGATACGCAGTATTTT; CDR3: CASARTGSDTQYF
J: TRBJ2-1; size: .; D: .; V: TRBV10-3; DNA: TGTGCCATCAGTGGAAGACTCAATGAGCAGTTCTTC; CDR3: CAISGRLNEQFF
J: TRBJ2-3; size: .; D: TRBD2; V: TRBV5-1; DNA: TGCGCCAGCAGCTTGCCCCTAGCGGGAGGGAGCACAGATACGCAGTATTTT; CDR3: CASSLPLAGGSTDTQYF
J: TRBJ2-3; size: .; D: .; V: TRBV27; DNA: TGTGCCAGCAGTAGGATATCCGGAGTCACAGATACGCAGTATTTT; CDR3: CASSRISGVTDTQYF